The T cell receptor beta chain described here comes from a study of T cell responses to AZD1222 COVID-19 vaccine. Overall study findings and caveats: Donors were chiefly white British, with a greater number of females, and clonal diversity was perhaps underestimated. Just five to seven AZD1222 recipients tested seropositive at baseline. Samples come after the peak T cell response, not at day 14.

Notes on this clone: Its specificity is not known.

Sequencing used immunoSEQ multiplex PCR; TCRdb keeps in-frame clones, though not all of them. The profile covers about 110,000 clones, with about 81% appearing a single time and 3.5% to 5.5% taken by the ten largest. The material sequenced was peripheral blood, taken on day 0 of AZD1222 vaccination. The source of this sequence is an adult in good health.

The CDR3 sequence: CASSIGLGAYEQYF. In DNA, the CDR3 is TGTGCCAGCAGCATTGGACTAGGTGCCTACGAGCAGTACTTC. The V and J genes are TRBV3-1 (or the pseudogene TRBV3-2) and TRBJ2-7, with 7 bases that match TRBD2. Germline loops: CDR1 LGHDT, CDR2 YNNKEL (reference sequence). Losses at the gene ends were 5 bases for V and 2 bases for J; bases not matched to a gene: 6. CDR3 length: 14 amino acids.